The 7 T cell receptor beta chains listed next were all sequenced from one sample in a study of blood T cell repertoires in COVID-19. The repertoire was sequenced with immunoSEQ multiplex PCR; TCRdb's copy has only in-frame clones and lacks some. The sample shows more than 95,000 clones, roughly 80% of them seen only once. Sequencing was performed on peripheral blood. These receptors originate from a woman between 70 and 85 years old with acute or convalescent COVID-19.

The chain carries TRBV28 and TRBJ1-4; 8 bases line up with TRBD1. The CDR3 has 15 residues. Losses at the gene ends were 5 bases for V and 7 bases for J; bases not matched to a gene: 9. The V gene's germline CDR1 is MDHEN and CDR2 SYDVKM. DNA for the CDR3: TGTGCCAGCAGTCCACCGGGACAGGCAATTGAAAAACTGTTTTTT. It translates to CASSPPGQAIEKLFF. Based on the CDR3 plus reference TRBV28 and TRBJ1-4, the full variable domain is DVKVTQSSRYLVKRTGEKVFLECVQDMDHENMFWYRQDPGLGLRLIYFSYDVKMKEKGDIPEGYSVSREKKERFSLILESASTNQTSMYLCASSPPGQAIEKLFFGSGTQLSVL.

The chain combines TRBV11-1 with TRBJ2-1; 7 nucleotides match TRBD2. The ends lost 2 bases at V and 0 bases at J; junction bases unmatched: 4. The CDR3 is made up of 16 amino acids. Germline V CDR1 and CDR2: SGHAT, FQDESV (reference sequence). In DNA, the CDR3 is TGTGCCAGCAGCTTACGTCCGGGAGGCTCCTACAATGAGCAGTTCTTC. Its translation: CASSLRPGGSYNEQFF.

The chain joins TRBV18 to TRBJ2-1; 8 bases map to TRBD2. Germline-derived CDR1 and CDR2 are KGHSH and LQKENI. The CDR3 sequence is 13 residues long. Trimming at V came to 2 bases and at J to 9 bases, leaving 3 bases not matched to a gene. The CDR3 coding sequence is TGTGCCAGCTCACCAAGGCGGGAGGCTGAGCAGTTCTTC. It codes for CASSPRREAEQFF.

The rearrangement links TRBV3-1 (or the pseudogene TRBV3-2) to TRBJ2-6, with D possibly being TRBD2 (6 bases). Looked up from germline, CDR1 is LGHDT and CDR2 is YNNKEL (reference sequence). The CDR3 is made up of 15 amino acids. V lost 7 bases, J lost 0 bases, and 10 bases lay in between. The CDR3 sequence: CASTTSPSGANVLTF. The DNA of the CDR3 is TGTGCCAGCACCACTAGCCCCTCTGGGGCCAACGTCCTGACTTTC.

Only one count was recorded for this clone. The chain is built from TRBV27 and TRBJ2-3; D unresolved. The germline gives CDR1 MNHEY, CDR2 SMNVEV (reference sequence). This CDR3 is built from 13 residues. V lost 3 bases, J lost 2 bases, and 6 bases lay in between. CDR3 sequence: CASSLTNTDTQYF. Here the CDR3 DNA reads TGTGCCAGCAGTTTGACAAACACAGATACGCAGTATTTT.

The chain has TRBV6-5 and TRBJ2-2, with TRBD1 matching over 7 bases. The germline V gene has CDR1 MNHEY and CDR2 SVGAGI. CDR3 size: 15 residues. V trimming: 0 bases; J trimming: 4 bases; junction bases outside the gene matches: 2. For the CDR3, the DNA is TGTGCCAGCAGTTACTCGGGACAGATCACCGGGGAGCTGTTTTTT. Amino acid sequence: CASSYSGQITGELFF.

The CDR3 DNA reads TGTGCCAGCAGCTTTGACTCGGGTAATCAGCCCCAGCATTTT. Its protein product is CASSFDSGNQPQHF. The rearrangement links TRBV5-5 to TRBJ1-5; D is ambiguous. The CDR3 is made up of 14 amino acids. V gave up 2 bases and J gave up 4 bases, with 10 bases separating them. From germline, CDR1 is SGHKS and CDR2 YYEKEE (reference sequence).